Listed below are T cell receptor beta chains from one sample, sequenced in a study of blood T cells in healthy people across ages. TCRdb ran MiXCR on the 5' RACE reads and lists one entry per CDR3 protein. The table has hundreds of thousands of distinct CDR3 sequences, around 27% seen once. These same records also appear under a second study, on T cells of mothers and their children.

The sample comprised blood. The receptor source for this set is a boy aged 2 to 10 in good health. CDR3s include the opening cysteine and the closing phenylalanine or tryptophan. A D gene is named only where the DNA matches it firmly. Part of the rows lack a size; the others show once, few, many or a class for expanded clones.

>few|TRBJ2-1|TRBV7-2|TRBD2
TGTGCCAGCAGCTTAGGGGGACTAGCGGGAGGGGGGGCCTCCTACAATGAGCAGTTCTTC
CASSLGGLAGGGASYNEQFF
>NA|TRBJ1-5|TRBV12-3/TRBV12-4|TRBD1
TGTGCCAGCAGTTTAGCGATGGCAGGGGGTCAGCCCCAGCATTTT
CASSLAMAGGQPQHF
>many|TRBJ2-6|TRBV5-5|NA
TGTGCCAGCAGCTTTAGCTCTGGGGCCAACGTCCTGACTTTC
CASSFSSGANVLTF
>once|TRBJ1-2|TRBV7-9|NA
TGTGCCAGCAGCTCAGCAGAGAGAGCCTATGGCTACACCTTC
CASSSAERAYGYTF
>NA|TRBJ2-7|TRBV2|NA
TGTGCCAGCGGTACGGAGCAGTACTTC
CASGTEQYF
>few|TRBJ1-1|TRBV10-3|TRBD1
TGTGCCATCAGGGGACAGGGGAACACTGAAGCTTTCTTT
CAIRGQGNTEAFF
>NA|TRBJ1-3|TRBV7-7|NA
TGTGCCAGCAGCTTAATCCAGCCAGGAAACACCATATATTTT
CASSLIQPGNTIYF
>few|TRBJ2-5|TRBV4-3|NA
TGCGCCAGCAGCACCGGGACGGCCATCGGGGAGACCCAGTACTTC
CASSTGTAIGETQYF
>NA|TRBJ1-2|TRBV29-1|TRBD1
TGCAGCGTTGCCGACAGGGGACATGGCTACACCTTC
CSVADRGHGYTF
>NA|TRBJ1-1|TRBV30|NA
TGTGCCTGGAGTGGCAGCATGGAAGCTTTCTTT
CAWSGSMEAFF
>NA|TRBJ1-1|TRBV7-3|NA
TGTGCCAGCAGCTTAACGACAGGGAACACTGAAGCTTTCTTT
CASSLTTGNTEAFF
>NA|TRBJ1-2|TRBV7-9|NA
TGTGCCAGCAGCCCAATGGGGATTTTCTATGGCTACACCTTC
CASSPMGIFYGYTF
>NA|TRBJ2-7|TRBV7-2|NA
TGTGCCAGCAGCCCACAGGGTGGGCACTCCTACGAGCAGTACTTC
CASSPQGGHSYEQYF
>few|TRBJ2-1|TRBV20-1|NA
TGCAGTGCTAGAATCGGCGCTCTAGAACATGAGCAGTTCTTC
CSARIGALEHEQFF
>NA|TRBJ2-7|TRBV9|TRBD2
TGTGCCAGCAGCCCCCGAGGAGCGGGAGGACAACTCTACGAGCAGTACTTC
CASSPRGAGGQLYEQYF
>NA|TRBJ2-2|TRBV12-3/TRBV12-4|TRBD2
TGTGCCAGCAGGGATATGCGGGGGGGCACCGGGGGGCTGTTTTTT
CASRDMRGGTGGLFF
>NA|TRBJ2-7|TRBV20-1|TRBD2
TGCAGTGCTAGAACGCTAGCGGGAGAGCAGTACTTC
CSARTLAGEQYF
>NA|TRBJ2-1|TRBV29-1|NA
TGCAGCGTTGAAGCCCGGGGAACCTACAATGAGCAGTTCTTC
CSVEARGTYNEQFF
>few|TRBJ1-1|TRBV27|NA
TGTGCCAGCAGCCTCGGGACAAGGATGAACACTGAAGCTTTCTTT
CASSLGTRMNTEAFF
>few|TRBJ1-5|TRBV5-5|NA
TGTGCCAGCAGCCTATACACGGGAGGGCCCCAGCATTTT
CASSLYTGGPQHF
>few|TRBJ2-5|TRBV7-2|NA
TGTGCCAGCAACCGGCGACGGTCCCAAGAGACCCAGTACTTC
CASNRRRSQETQYF
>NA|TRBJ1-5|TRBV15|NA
TGTGCCACCAGCAATAGTCTAGGGGAAAATCAGCCCCAGCATTTT
CATSNSLGENQPQHF
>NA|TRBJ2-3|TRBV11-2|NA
TGTGCCAGCAGCTTAGTCGTTTCCCCGATCACAGATACGCAGTATTTT
CASSLVVSPITDTQYF
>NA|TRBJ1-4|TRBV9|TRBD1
TGTGCCAGCAGCCCGCTTTGGGGACAGCATGCAACTAATGAAAAACTGTTTTTT
CASSPLWGQHATNEKLFF
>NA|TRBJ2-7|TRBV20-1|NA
TGCAGTGCTAGAGCGGAGTGGGGGACCGCCTCCTACGAGCAGTACTTC
CSARAEWGTASYEQYF
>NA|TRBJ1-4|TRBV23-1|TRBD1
TGCGCCAGCAGTCGGGGACAGCTACTATGGGCAACTAATGAAAAACTGTTTTTT
CASSRGQLLWATNEKLFF
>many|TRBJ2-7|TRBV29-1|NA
TGCAGCGTTGCCCCGGGACAAGCATCCTCCTACGAGCAGTACTTC
CSVAPGQASSYEQYF
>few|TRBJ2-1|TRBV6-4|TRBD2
TGTGCCAGCAGTGACAGGGCAGCGGGAGGGAATGAGCAGTTCTTC
CASSDRAAGGNEQFF
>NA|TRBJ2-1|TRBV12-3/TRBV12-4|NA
TGTGCCAGCAGTTTAGCGGGTTTCAATGAGCAGTTCTTC
CASSLAGFNEQFF
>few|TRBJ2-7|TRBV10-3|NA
TGTGCCATCAGTGAGTCCCGAAGCTCCTACGAGCAGTACTTC
CAISESRSSYEQYF
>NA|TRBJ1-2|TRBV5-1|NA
TGCGCCAGCAGCTTGACCTTGGACAGTAATAACTATGGCTACACCTTC
CASSLTLDSNNYGYTF
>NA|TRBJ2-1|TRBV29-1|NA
TGCAGCGTTGCGTTTTCTAGCATCCATGAGCAGTTCTTC
CSVAFSSIHEQFF
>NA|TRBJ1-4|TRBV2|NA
TGTGCCAGCACTCCCTCAACTAATGAAAAACTGTTTTTT
CASTPSTNEKLFF
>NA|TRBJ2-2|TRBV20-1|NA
TGCAGTGCTAAGAGGGGTAACGGAGTTGGCACCGGGGAGCTGTTTTTT
CSAKRGNGVGTGELFF
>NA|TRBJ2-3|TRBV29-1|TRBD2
TGCAGCGTTGAAGGTACTAGCGGGGGCACAGATACGCAGTATTTT
CSVEGTSGGTDTQYF
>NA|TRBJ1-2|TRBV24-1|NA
TGTGCCACCAGTGACGTGCTCCGGGCCCAGCGGGGCTACACCTTC
CATSDVLRAQRGYTF
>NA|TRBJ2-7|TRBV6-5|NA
TGTGCCAGCAGCCGGGGCAGGGGAGTCCACGAGCAGTACTTC
CASSRGRGVHEQYF
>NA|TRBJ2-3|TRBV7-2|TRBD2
TGTGCCTGCAGCTTAGGGACTAGCGGGAATACGCAGTATTTT
CACSLGTSGNTQYF
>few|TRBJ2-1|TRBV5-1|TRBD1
TGCGCCAGCAGCGTGGGACAGGGGGGGAAACGGACCTATGAGCAGTTCTTC
CASSVGQGGKRTYEQFF
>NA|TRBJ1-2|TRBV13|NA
TGTGCCAGCAGCTTACCGGGTACAGCCGCCCATTATGGCTACACCTTC
CASSLPGTAAHYGYTF
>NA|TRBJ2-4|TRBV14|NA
TGTGCCAGCAGCCAAAGTTCCCCCACCCTAGCCAAAAACATTCAGTACTTC
CASSQSSPTLAKNIQYF
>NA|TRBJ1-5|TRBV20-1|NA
TGCAGTGCTAATTCCGGCTATCAGCCCCAGCATTTT
CSANSGYQPQHF
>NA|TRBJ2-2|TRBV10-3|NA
TGTGCCATCAGTGAATTAGGGACCAACACCGGGGAGCTGTTTTTT
CAISELGTNTGELFF
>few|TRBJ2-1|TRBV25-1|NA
TGTGCCAGCACCGTGGGATACAATGAGCAGTTCTTC
CASTVGYNEQFF
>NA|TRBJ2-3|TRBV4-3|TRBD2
TGCGCCAGCAGCCGGGAGGGCCAGAGCACAGATACGCAGTATTTT
CASSREGQSTDTQYF
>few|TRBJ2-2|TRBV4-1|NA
TGCGCCAGCAGCCAAGAGGGAGCGGCCGGGGAGCTGTTTTTT
CASSQEGAAGELFF
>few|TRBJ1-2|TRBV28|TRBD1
TGTGCCAGCAGTTCAGGACAGGGAGGCAACTATGGCTACACCTTC
CASSSGQGGNYGYTF
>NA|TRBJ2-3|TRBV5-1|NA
TGCGCCAGCAGCTTCGGGGGCTACAGCACAGATACGCAGTATTTT
CASSFGGYSTDTQYF
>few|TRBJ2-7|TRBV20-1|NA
TGCAGTGCCGGGACAAGGCTATCGGGGCTCTACGAGCAGTACTTC
CSAGTRLSGLYEQYF
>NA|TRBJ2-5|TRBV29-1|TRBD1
TGCAGCGTTGAAGAGGCGGCGGGACAGGGGACAGAGACCCAGTACTTC
CSVEEAAGQGTETQYF
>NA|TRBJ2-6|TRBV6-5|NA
TGTGCCAGCAGTAAGACAGGCTCTGGGGCCAACGTCCTGACTTTC
CASSKTGSGANVLTF
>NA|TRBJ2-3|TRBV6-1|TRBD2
TGTGCCAGCAGTCGCCCGGGACTAGCGGGAGGGCGGACAGATACGCAGTATTTT
CASSRPGLAGGRTDTQYF
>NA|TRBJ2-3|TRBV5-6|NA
TGTGCCAGCAGCTCATGGGACTTCACCACAGATACGCAGTATTTT
CASSSWDFTTDTQYF
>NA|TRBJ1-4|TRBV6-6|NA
TGTGCCAGCAGCCCCAGGAATAATGAAAAACTGTTTTTT
CASSPRNNEKLFF
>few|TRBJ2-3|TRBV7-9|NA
TGTGCCAGCAGCCCGAGGGAAATCGGGACAGATACGCAGTATTTT
CASSPREIGTDTQYF
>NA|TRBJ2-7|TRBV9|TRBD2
TGTGCCAGCAGCGCCCGGACGGGAGGGGAGCAGTACTTC
CASSARTGGEQYF
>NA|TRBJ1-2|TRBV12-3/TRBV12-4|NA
TGTGCCAGCCCACCGGAGGGGAAATATGGCTACACCTTC
CASPPEGKYGYTF
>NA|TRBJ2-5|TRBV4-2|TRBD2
TGTGCCAGCAGCCAAGAACTGACTAGCGGGGGGTTAGAGACCCAGTACTTC
CASSQELTSGGLETQYF
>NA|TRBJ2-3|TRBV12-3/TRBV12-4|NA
TGTGCCAGCAGTTTATTCTCCGGATCAGATACGCAGTATTTT
CASSLFSGSDTQYF